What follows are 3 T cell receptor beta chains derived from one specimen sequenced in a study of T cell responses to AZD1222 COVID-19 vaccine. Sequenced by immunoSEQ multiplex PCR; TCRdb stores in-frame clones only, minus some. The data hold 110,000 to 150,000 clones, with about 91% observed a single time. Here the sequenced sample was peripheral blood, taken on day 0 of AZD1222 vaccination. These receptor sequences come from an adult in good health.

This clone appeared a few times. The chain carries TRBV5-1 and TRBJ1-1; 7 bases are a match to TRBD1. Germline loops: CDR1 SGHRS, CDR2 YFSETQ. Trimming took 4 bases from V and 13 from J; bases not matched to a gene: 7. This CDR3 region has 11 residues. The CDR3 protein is CASSVTGEGFF. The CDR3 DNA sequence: TGCGCCAGCAGCGTAACAGGGGAGGGTTTCTTT.

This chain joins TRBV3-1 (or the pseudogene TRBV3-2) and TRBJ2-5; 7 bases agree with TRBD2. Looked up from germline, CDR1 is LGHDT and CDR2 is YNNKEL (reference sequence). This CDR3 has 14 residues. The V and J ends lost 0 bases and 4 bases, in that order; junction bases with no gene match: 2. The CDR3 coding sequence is TGTGCCAGCAGCCAAGACACGGGAGGAGAGACCCAGTACTTC. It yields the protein CASSQDTGGETQYF.

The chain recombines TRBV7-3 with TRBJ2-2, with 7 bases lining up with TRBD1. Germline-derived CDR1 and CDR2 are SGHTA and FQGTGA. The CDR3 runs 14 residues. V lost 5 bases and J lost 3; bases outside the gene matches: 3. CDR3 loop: CASSRTGDTGELFF. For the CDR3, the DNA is TGTGCCAGCAGCCGGACAGGCGACACCGGGGAGCTGTTTTTT.